This T cell receptor beta chain was retrieved from a study of blood T cell repertoires in COVID-19. Study-level background: There were acute and convalescent COVID-19 samples, and they came from the United States, Italy and Spain. In each case, the material was cDNA or gDNA derived from T cells, B-cell-depleted T cells, or PBMCs.

Patients in Seattle were enrolled during active infection, then followed longitudinally. Trimming cost V 2 bases and J 2 bases; bases outside gene matches: 11. This CDR3 spans 19 amino acids. In germline, CDR1 is KGHSH, CDR2 LQKENI. Source study methods: Cell counts per sample came from amplifying reference gene primers. Libraries were prepared by immunoSEQ multiplex PCR; TCRdb keeps only in-frame clonotypes and omits some of them. V and J calls and clone size follow that table, whereas D and trimming were derived from the DNA. The sample consists of about 440,000 clones, approximately 90% of them appearing once.

Sample: peripheral blood. The chain carries TRBV18 and TRBJ1-4; 10 bases are a match to TRBD1. The TCR originated in a woman in her fifties or sixties with COVID-19, enrolled during active disease. CDR3 loop: CASSPTTYGTGATNEKLFF. The CDR3 bases are TGTGCCAGCTCACCAACAACTTACGGGACAGGGGCGACTAATGAAAAACTGTTTTTT.